This T cell receptor (beta chain) was found in a study of blood T cell repertoires in COVID-19. Looking at the study overall: Acute-phase and convalescent COVID-19 samples originated in the United States, Italy and Spain. The cDNA or gDNA used as material had been derived from T cells, B-cell-depleted T cells, or PBMCs.

Patients in Seattle were enrolled during active infection, then followed longitudinally. This clone was observed a single time. V lost 4 bases and J lost 7; bases outside the gene matches: 6. Per the germline V gene, CDR1 is ENHRY and CDR2 is SYGVKD. The CDR3 runs to 13 residues. Sequencing was performed with immunoSEQ multiplex PCR; in TCRdb, only in-frame clones are kept and a portion is missing. The table has 89,000 or so clones, more than 70% seen once. The chain links TRBV10-3 to TRBJ1-1; 7 nucleotides align to TRBD1. The material sequenced was peripheral blood. This receptor was identified in a man in his forties or fifties with COVID-19, enrolled during active disease. The CDR3 coding sequence is TGTGCCATCAGTGGACAGGGTGGAGTTGAAGCTTTCTTT. It specifies CAISGQGGVEAFF.